A single sample is the source of the 19 T cell receptor beta chains below, sequenced in a study of cytomegalovirus exposure and HLA in healthy donors. PCR employed 60 Vbeta and 13 Jbeta primers. Some clones are missing from TCRdb's copy, which holds only in-frame ones; the method was immunoSEQ multiplex PCR. There are some 150,000 clones in the sample; about 85% occur only once, and roughly 2.3% lies in the top ten. The sequencing input was PBMCs. The source of these receptors is a woman in her late teens or twenties in good health and CMV-seronegative.

The rearrangement links TRBV7-2 to TRBJ1-2, with TRBD1 identical over 7 bases. The CDR3 sequence is 16 residues long. V trimming: 7 bases; J trimming: 8 bases; junction bases outside the gene matches: 19. Germline V lookup: CDR1 SGHTA, CDR2 FQGNSA. As DNA, the CDR3 is TGTGCCAGCACCACGAGAACCGGGACAGCCTCGGGGGGCTACACCTTC. It codes for CASTTRTGTASGGYTF.

The chain employs TRBV19 and TRBJ2-3, with D perhaps matching TRBD1 (6 bases). The CDR3 covers 13 residues. V gave up 9 bases and J gave up 5 bases, with 15 bases separating them. Germline CDR1 reads LNHDA; CDR2 reads SQIVND (reference sequence). The CDR3 DNA sequence: TGTGCCAGCGGGACAAAACGGGAAGATACGCAGTATTTT. Its protein is CASGTKREDTQYF. The whole variable domain, filled in from reference TRBV19 and TRBJ2-3, reads DGGITQSPKYLFRKEGQNVTLSCEQNLNHDAMYWYRQDPGQGLRLIYYSQIVNDFQKGDIAEGYSVSREKKESFPLTVTSAQKNPTAFYLCASGTKREDTQYFGPGTRLTVL.

This clone occurred a few times. The chain recombines TRBV6-6 with TRBJ2-7, with TRBD2 as a possible D gene (5 bases). The CDR3 extends over 14 amino acids. V was trimmed by 5 bases and J by 3 bases, leaving 14 bases between them. From germline, CDR1 is MNHNY and CDR2 SVGAGI (reference sequence). CDR3 sequence: CASSRPLGSYEQYF. CDR3 nucleotides: TGTGCCAGCAGTCGCCCACTAGGAAGCTACGAGCAGTACTTC.

The chain employs TRBV5-1 and TRBJ2-2; 8 bases are shared with TRBD1. This CDR3 has 17 residues. Trimming cost V 0 bases and J 2 bases; bases outside gene matches: 6. Germline CDR1 SGHRS, CDR2 YFSETQ. This CDR3 reads CASSLVGGQANTGELFF. The CDR3, as DNA: TGCGCCAGCAGCTTGGTTGGGGGACAGGCAAACACCGGGGAGCTGTTTTTT. The full variable domain, completed using reference TRBV5-1 and TRBJ2-2, is KAGVTQTPRYLIKTRGQQVTLSCSPISGHRSVSWYQQTPGQGLQFLFEYFSETQRNKGNFPGRFSGRQFSNSRSEMNVSTLELGDSALYLCASSLVGGQANTGELFFGEGSRLTVL.

The chain links TRBV10-3 to TRBJ2-5; TRBD2 matches 9 bases. Germline V gene sequence: CDR1 ENHRY, CDR2 SYGVKD. The trim removed 6 bases at V and 5 bases at J, leaving 10 bases unmatched. This CDR3 spans 15 amino acids. The CDR3 spells CAISGSGGSGETQYF. The CDR3 nucleotides are TGTGCCATCAGCGGTAGCGGGGGCTCTGGGGAGACCCAGTACTTC.

The chain uses TRBV7-9 and TRBJ2-1; 7 bases are shared with TRBD2. Looked up from germline, CDR1 is SEHNR and CDR2 is FQNEAQ (reference sequence). The length of the CDR3 is 15 residues. The J segment lost 8 bases and the V segment lost 4 bases, leaving 11 bases of the junction unmatched. The chain's CDR3 is CASSSSRLASHEQFF. The CDR3 bases are TGTGCCAGCAGCTCGTCCCGACTAGCTAGCCATGAGCAGTTCTTC.

The rearrangement links TRBV18 to TRBJ2-5; a possible D gene is TRBD1 (6 bases). Judging by the DNA end, TRBJ2-7 fits better; the J call may be wrong. Germline loops: CDR1 KGHSH, CDR2 LQKENI. The CDR3 totals 15 residues. For the CDR3, the DNA is TGTGCCAGCTCACCGACAGGACAGAGTTTCTACGAGCAGTACTTC. It specifies CASSPTGQSFYEQYF.

This chain links TRBV2 with TRBJ2-7; 9 bases match TRBD1. There are 14 residues in the CDR3. V shed 4 bases and J 3 bases; nucleotides not matched to a gene: 4. From germline, CDR1 is SNHLY and CDR2 FYNNEI. The CDR3 DNA is TGTGCCAGCAGTGTAGGACAGGGGTTCTACGAGCAGTACTTC. Protein sequence: CASSVGQGFYEQYF.

V usage is TRBV15 and J usage is TRBJ1-1; maybe TRBD1 (5 bases). V lost 0 bases, J lost 2 bases, and 10 bases lay in between. The CDR3 has 15 residues. Germline V gives CDR1 LNHNV, CDR2 YYDKDF (reference sequence). The CDR3 reads CATSRERGRNTEAFF. The CDR3 nucleotides are TGTGCCACCAGCAGAGAAAGGGGTAGAAACACTGAAGCTTTCTTT.

V usage is TRBV7-9 and J usage is TRBJ1-4; D might be TRBD1 (6 bases). The ends were cut back, 4 bases at V and 7 bases at J, with 16 bases in the middle. This CDR3 contains 15 residues. Per germline, CDR1 SEHNR and CDR2 FQNEAQ (reference sequence). CDR3 sequence (DNA): TGTGCCAGCAGCTGGGGTAGTTTGGGGGCTGAAAAACTGTTTTTT. Translating it yields CASSWGSLGAEKLFF.

As to this clone: Mismatch with germline at one junction end may stem from a read error. The DNA of the CDR3 is TGTGCTAGCAGCTCCGGGGCGGGGGTATACAATGAGCAGTTCTTC. This codes for CASSSGAGVYNEQFF. The chain uses TRBV7-7 and TRBJ2-1, with TRBD2 matching over 7 bases. Germline-derived CDR1 and CDR2 are SSHAT and FNYEAQ (reference sequence). The CDR3 is 15 amino acids.

The chain combines TRBV6-1 with TRBJ1-6; D is undetermined. Germline V lookup: CDR1 MNHNS, CDR2 SASEGT. V was pared by 2 bases and J by 7 bases, with 12 bases between. CDR3 length: 15 amino acids. CDR3 region: CASSEHAAGNSPLHF. The CDR3 bases are TGTGCCAGCAGTGAACACGCAGCGGGAAATTCACCCCTCCACTTT.

This chain links TRBV21-1 with TRBJ1-5; the D call of TRBD1 is as the table states it, not checked on the DNA. TRBV21-1 is classified as a pseudogene. The CDR3 consists of 18 residues. CDR3: CASSKYHRDRGLNQPQHF. The DNA for the CDR3 is TGTGCCAGCAGCAAATACCACCGGGACAGGGGACTCAATCAGCCCCAGCATTTT.

This chain connects TRBV11-2 to TRBJ2-1; tentative D call: TRBD2 (6 bases). Looked up from germline, CDR1 is SGHAT and CDR2 is FQNNGV. V was pared by 1 base and J by 8 bases, with 15 bases between. This CDR3 is 15 amino acids long. The CDR3 sequence is CASSLVVASADEQFF. In nucleotides, the CDR3 is TGTGCCAGCAGCTTAGTGGTGGCTAGCGCCGATGAGCAGTTCTTC.

CDR3 loop: CASSRGQWGSPLHF. For the CDR3, the DNA is TGTGCCAGCAGCCGAGGACAGTGGGGGTCACCCCTCCACTTT. The genes are TRBV6-5 and TRBJ1-6; tentatively, D is TRBD1 (6 bases). There are 14 residues in the CDR3. Between the trimmed V and J ends, which lost 6 bases and 10 bases, there was a span of 16 bases. Germline-derived CDR1 and CDR2 are MNHEY and SVGAGI.

The CDR3 DNA sequence: TGTGCCAGTAGTATAGATCTCGAGGGCCCGGGTGAAGCTTTCTTT. It yields the protein CASSIDLEGPGEAFF. V gene TRBV19 combines with J gene TRBJ1-1, with D unclear. Germline V gives CDR1 LNHDA, CDR2 SQIVND (reference sequence). The CDR3 length is 15 residues. The V gene lost 0 bases and the J gene lost 7 bases, with 15 bases spanning the gap.

The CDR3 spells CASRPGGQETQYF. As DNA, the CDR3 is TGTGCCAGCAGACCAGGGGGGCAAGAGACCCAGTACTTC. This chain links TRBV28 with TRBJ2-5; TRBD1 might be the D (7 bases). CDR3 length: 13 amino acids. Germline values: CDR1 MDHEN, CDR2 SYDVKM. V was shortened by 6 bases and J by 2 bases, with 10 bases between the two germline ends.

The chain uses TRBV6-1 and TRBJ2-2; the D gene is possibly TRBD1 (7 bases). Trimming shortened V by 1 base and J by 1 base, and 10 bases separated the two germline ends. Germline CDR1 MNHNS, CDR2 SASEGT. This CDR3 is built from 16 residues. As DNA, the CDR3 is TGTGCCAGCAGTGAAGGGGGGGACAGGAACACCGGGGAGCTGTTTTTT. It is translated as CASSEGGDRNTGELFF.

The genes are TRBV9 and TRBJ2-5, with D perhaps TRBD1 (5 bases). The J call is doubtful: the DNA matches TRBJ2-7 better. CDR3 size: 14 residues. Per the germline V gene, CDR1 is SGDLS and CDR2 is YYNGEE. The CDR3 DNA follows: TGTGCCAGCAGCGTAGGGCAGGGTGCAAGCGAGCAGTACTTC. This encodes CASSVGQGASEQYF.